This T cell receptor (beta chain) was sequenced for a study of blood T cell repertoires in COVID-19. About the study: Samples of COVID-19 (acute and convalescent) were obtained from the United States, Italy and Spain.

This study enrolled people aged roughly 18 to 89 from 20 to 25 US geographic areas. Membership in each cohort depended on participant-reported clinical history. Donors of Cohort 3 who recovered were those that had two negative PCRs, clearance, or symptom resolution. The table came from immunoSEQ multiplex PCR; TCRdb's copy has only in-frame clones and leaves some out. Among about 480,000 clones, roughly 90% were seen once, and the ten largest hold about 1.7%. This receptor was identified in a woman in her forties who had recovered from COVID-19. The material sequenced was PBMCs or T cells enriched from blood (not recorded which).

CDR3 protein: CASSLAFDQPQHF. The CDR3 coding sequence is TGTGCCAGCAGCTTGGCTTTCGATCAGCCCCAGCATTTT. V and J are TRBV5-5 and TRBJ1-5; no reliable D call. The CDR3 is 13 amino acids. Germline CDR1 and CDR2: SGHKS and YYEKEE (reference sequence). V was cut by 0 bases and J by 5 bases, with 6 bases left in between.